These 29 T cell receptor beta chains came from one sample sequenced in a study of spatial heterogeneity in lung cancer. MiXCR, run by TCRdb on the 5' RACE reads, gives a single entry per CDR3 protein. The table has about 44,000 distinct CDR3 sequences, approximately 15% seen once. The time point was: sample taken at primary tumor resection. From tumor, nontumor lung or frozen PBMC, whole RNA was taken unsorted for sequencing. The sequenced sample was PBMCs, obtained at surgery. The receptor source for this set is a male donor with early-stage non-small cell lung cancer.

This clonotype was counted only a few times. The J gene is TRBJ2-5, the V gene TRBV5-1; D not certain. From germline, CDR1 is SGHRS and CDR2 YFSETQ. The V end was cut by 4 bases, the J end by 2 bases, with 18 bases between. This CDR3 region has 16 residues. The CDR3 bases are TGCGCCAGCAGCGCCCAGGACCCTACCATTCAAGAGACCCAGTACTTC. Amino acid sequence: CASSAQDPTIQETQYF.

By proportion, this clonotype is medium-sized. The chain links TRBV20-1 to TRBJ1-1; weak D call: TRBD1 (5 bases). The V gene lost 2 bases and the J gene lost 0 bases, with 13 bases spanning the gap. Germline V gene data show CDR1 as DFQATT and CDR2 as SNEGSKA (reference sequence). This CDR3 spans 15 amino acids. In DNA form, the CDR3 reads TGCAGTGCTAGACGGTGGGACGGATTGAACACTGAAGCTTTCTTT. It is translated as CSARRWDGLNTEAFF.

This clonotype was seen ten or more times. The genes are TRBV28 and TRBJ2-7; D assignment may be TRBD1 or TRBD2 (5 bases each). Germline V gene sequence: CDR1 MDHEN, CDR2 SYDVKM. Trimming took 5 bases from V and 2 from J, leaving 16 bases between them. The CDR3 extends over 15 amino acids. Written as DNA, the CDR3 is TGTGCCAGCAGTCCCTCCGGGACGGGGACCTACGAGCAGTACTTC. Protein: CASSPSGTGTYEQYF.

The chain employs TRBV20-1 and TRBJ1-2, with D hard to call. Germline CDR1 is DFQATT and CDR2 is SNEGSKA (reference sequence). The CDR3 spans 11 residues. V was shortened by 4 bases and J by 5 bases, with 8 bases between the two germline ends. The CDR3 protein is CSAKVGYGYTF. The CDR3 nucleotides are TGCAGTGCTAAAGTAGGGTATGGCTACACCTTC.

This sequence joins TRBV7-6 and TRBJ2-5, with 7 nucleotides matching TRBD2. V lost 4 bases to trimming and J lost 0 bases; unmatched junction nucleotides: 11. The germline V gene encodes CDR1 SGHVS and CDR2 FNYEAQ. The length of the CDR3 is 17 residues. Written as DNA, the CDR3 is TGTGCCAGCAGCTCCCAGGGACTATCTAAGTACCAAGAGACCCAGTACTTC. This gives the protein CASSSQGLSKYQETQYF.

The table lists this clonotype with a few counts. The chain couples TRBV7-2 to TRBJ1-1; unclear D gene. The CDR3 is 15 residues long. Germline V lookup: CDR1 SGHTA, CDR2 FQGNSA. V shed 1 base and J shed 0 bases, with 9 bases lying between them. The CDR3 DNA reads TGTGCCAGCAGCTTAGTGTGGAACTTGAACACTGAAGCTTTCTTT. It codes for CASSLVWNLNTEAFF. The full variable domain, in which reference TRBV7-2 and TRBJ1-1 provide the parts outside the CDR3, is GAGVSQSPSNKVTEKGKDVELRCDPISGHTALYWYRQSLGQGLEFLIYFQGNSAPDKSGLPSDRFSAERTGGSVSTLTIQRTQQEDSAVYLCASSLVWNLNTEAFFGQGTRLTVV.

This clonotype was detected ten times or more. The rearrangement uses TRBV29-1 and TRBJ2-6; 7 bases agree with TRBD1. The germline CDR1 and CDR2 sequences are SQVTM and ANQGSEA. V dropped 7 bases and J dropped 0; count of bases not matched to a gene: 9. The CDR3 is 16 residues long. The CDR3 DNA sequence: TGCAGCGCGGACAGGAACCGCGGCTCTGGGGCCAACGTCCTGACTTTC. The encoded protein is CSADRNRGSGANVLTF.

V gene TRBV6-2 or TRBV6-3 combines with J gene TRBJ2-3, with 10 bases that match TRBD2. The CDR3 sequence is 15 residues long. The V and J ends lost 8 bases and 4 bases, in that order; junction bases with no gene match: 9. Germline-derived CDR1 and CDR2 are MNHEY and SVGEGT. CDR3 amino acids: CASVRSGRASDTQYF. In nucleotides, the CDR3 is TGTGCCAGCGTTCGGAGCGGGAGGGCCTCAGATACGCAGTATTTT.

Here the CDR3 reads CASSFSSPADGYTF. CDR3 sequence (DNA): TGTGCCAGCAGCTTTTCCTCACCAGCCGATGGCTACACCTTC. The chain couples TRBV11-2 to TRBJ1-2; D gene ambiguous. Trimming removed 3 bases from V and 6 bases from J, with 14 bases in between. The CDR3 extends over 14 amino acids. The germline CDR1 and CDR2 sequences are SGHAT and FQNNGV.

The chain employs TRBV20-1 and TRBJ2-3; 8 bases fit TRBD2. This CDR3 region has 15 residues. Trimming cost V 3 bases and J 0 bases; bases outside gene matches: 5. Germline V gene data show CDR1 as DFQATT and CDR2 as SNEGSKA (reference sequence). CDR3 loop: CSASSSGVSTDTQYF. The CDR3 nucleotides read TGCAGTGCTAGTAGTAGCGGGGTGAGCACAGATACGCAGTATTTT.

The chain uses TRBV3-1 and TRBJ2-7, with TRBD1 matching over 9 bases. The ends lost 8 bases at V and 3 bases at J; junction bases unmatched: 5. CDR1 is LGHDT, CDR2 YNNKEL, per germline (reference sequence). This CDR3 has 13 residues. CDR3 DNA: TGTGCCAGCGGACAGGGGAATATCTACGAGCAGTACTTC. Amino acid sequence: CASGQGNIYEQYF.

Ten or more counts support this clonotype. V and J are TRBV11-3 and TRBJ2-1; possibly TRBD2 for D (5 bases). This CDR3 comprises 15 residues. Germline CDR1 and CDR2: SGHNT and YENEEA. The V gene lost 1 base and the J gene lost 4 bases, with 11 bases spanning the gap. The CDR3 region is CASSLGGANYNEQFF. The CDR3 coding sequence is TGTGCCAGCAGCTTAGGGGGAGCTAATTACAATGAGCAGTTCTTC.

The chain is built from TRBV7-9 and TRBJ2-7; D is unclear. The CDR3 is 18 residues long. CDR1 is SEHNR, CDR2 FQNEAQ, per germline (reference sequence). With 5 bases removed from V and 0 bases from J, the gap between germline ends came to 23 bases. The CDR3 is CASSPFFQQDVPSYEQYF. The CDR3 DNA is TGTGCCAGCAGCCCATTTTTCCAGCAGGACGTGCCCTCCTACGAGCAGTACTTC.

There are a few counts of this clonotype. The chain combines TRBV7-2 with TRBJ1-1; D is perhaps TRBD1 (5 bases). The CDR3 is 15 amino acids. Germline V gives CDR1 SGHTA, CDR2 FQGNSA. Between the trimmed V and J ends, which lost 1 base and 0 bases, there was a span of 9 bases. The CDR3 region is CASSLGSDMNTEAFF. In nucleotides, the CDR3 is TGTGCCAGCAGCTTAGGCTCGGACATGAACACTGAAGCTTTCTTT.

This clonotype was seen once. Germline is not matched at one junction end, which may reflect a read error. V is TRBV7-9 and J is TRBJ2-6, with D hard to call. There are 15 residues in the CDR3. Germline CDR1 is SEHNR and CDR2 is FQNEAQ (reference sequence). CDR3 amino acids: CVSSPKDSGANVLTF. CDR3 nucleotides: TGTGTCAGCAGCCCTAAGGACTCTGGGGCCAACGTCCTGACTTTC.

The V and J genes are TRBV29-1 and TRBJ2-3, with D maybe TRBD1 (5 bases). This CDR3 is built from 13 residues. V lost 6 bases, J lost 4 bases, and 14 bases lay in between. Germline V gives CDR1 SQVTM, CDR2 ANQGSEA. In nucleotides, the CDR3 is TGCAGCGTGAATATTGACAGCTCAGATACGCAGTATTTT. It encodes CSVNIDSSDTQYF.

This clonotype has a handful of counts. The CDR3 nucleotides read TGTGCCACCAGCAGAGATAAGGCCGGGGAGCTGTTTTTT. Its translation: CATSRDKAGELFF. J is TRBJ2-2 and V is TRBV15; D uncertain. V was pared by 0 bases and J by 6 bases, with 5 bases between. Germline V gene lookup returns CDR1 LNHNV and CDR2 YYDKDF (reference sequence). The CDR3 extends over 13 amino acids.

This clonotype was seen more than once but under ten times. DNA for the CDR3: TGTGCCAGCAGTACACAATACAGGGTTGCCAATGAGCAGTTCTTC. Translation gives CASSTQYRVANEQFF. The J gene is TRBJ2-1, the V gene TRBV6-2 or TRBV6-3; a possible D gene is TRBD1 (6 bases). Trimming took off 5 bases at V and 6 bases at J, with 17 bases between the two ends. The CDR3 length is 15 residues. From germline, CDR1 is MNHEY and CDR2 SVGEGT.

This chain links TRBV11-2 with TRBJ2-3, with unresolved D. Germline values: CDR1 SGHAT, CDR2 FQNNGV. V gave up 1 base and J gave up 0 bases, with 8 bases separating them. The CDR3 totals 15 residues. The CDR3 DNA is TGTGCCAGCAGCTTAGGCGGCATCAGCACAGATACGCAGTATTTT. Amino acid sequence: CASSLGGISTDTQYF.

This clonotype was counted at least ten times. The rearrangement joins TRBV4-1 to TRBJ1-2; weak D call: TRBD1 (5 bases). This CDR3 region has 17 residues. CDR1 and CDR2 from the germline V gene are MGHRA and YSYEKL. V was shortened by 4 bases and J by 2 bases, with 20 bases between the two germline ends. CDR3: CASSLSRWTGTNYGYTF. CDR3 DNA sequence: TGCGCCAGCAGCCTCTCCCGCTGGACGGGGACGAACTATGGCTACACCTTC.

This clonotype was seen at least ten times. The chain links TRBV5-1 to TRBJ1-2; 9 bases map to TRBD1. V was clipped by 4 bases and J by 4 bases; unmatched bases: 5. CDR1 is SGHRS and CDR2 is YFSETQ in the germline V gene. The CDR3 extends over 14 amino acids. The chain's CDR3 is CASSEQGARYGYTF. CDR3 DNA: TGCGCCAGCAGCGAACAGGGGGCGCGCTATGGCTACACCTTC.

The rearrangement joins TRBV7-9 to TRBJ2-1; D may be TRBD1 (5 bases). Germline values: CDR1 SEHNR, CDR2 FQNEAQ (reference sequence). The CDR3 loop spans 13 amino acids. The V end lost 1 base, the J end lost 10 bases, and 11 bases lay between the germline ends. CDR3 loop: CASSLGRVEEQFF. Here the CDR3 DNA reads TGTGCCAGCAGCTTAGGCAGGGTCGAGGAGCAGTTCTTC.

In this sample, this clonotype turned up many times. The rearrangement links TRBV5-6 to TRBJ1-1; unclear D gene. CDR1 is SGHDT and CDR2 is YYEEEE in the germline V gene. V was clipped by 3 bases and J by 4 bases, with 4 bases between them. The CDR3 has 11 amino acids. CDR3 bases: TGTGCCAGCAGCTACAGCACTGAAGCTTTCTTT. Encoded protein: CASSYSTEAFF.

This clonotype came up many times. V usage is TRBV7-2 and J usage is TRBJ2-4; 8 nucleotides match TRBD2. The junction had 3 bases not matched to a gene; V was cut back by 2 bases and J by 6 bases. The germline V gene encodes CDR1 SGHTA and CDR2 FQGNSA. CDR3 size: 14 residues. In DNA, the CDR3 is TGTGCCAGCAGCTTATTGACTAGCGTAAACATTCAGTACTTC. It yields the protein CASSLLTSVNIQYF.

This clonotype appeared many times. The J gene is TRBJ1-4, the V gene TRBV12-3 or TRBV12-4; 9 nucleotides line up with TRBD1. The CDR3 runs to 15 residues. Trimming took 4 bases from V and 3 from J; bases not matched to a gene: 3. The CDR3 region is CASSSWTGANEKLFF. CDR3 coding DNA: TGTGCCAGCAGTTCTTGGACAGGGGCTAATGAAAAACTGTTTTTT.

The chain links TRBV4-2 to TRBJ1-4; 12 nucleotides align to TRBD1. The CDR3 totals 16 residues. V lost 3 bases, J lost 6 bases, and 5 bases stayed unmatched. CDR1 LGHNA and CDR2 YNFKEQ come from the germline V gene. The CDR3 sequence is CASSQGDRGQDEKLFF. The CDR3 DNA sequence: TGTGCCAGCAGCCAGGGGGACAGGGGGCAGGATGAAAAACTGTTTTTT.

This clonotype turned up a few times. This chain connects TRBV7-3 to TRBJ2-6; a weak D match, TRBD1 (6 bases). This CDR3 has 19 amino acids. Germline V gives CDR1 SGHTA, CDR2 FQGTGA. V gave up 0 bases and J gave up 0 bases, with 15 bases separating them. The CDR3 loop is CASSLTGHNLLSGANVLTF. The CDR3 nucleotides are TGTGCCAGCAGCTTAACGGGACACAATTTACTCTCTGGGGCCAACGTCCTGACTTTC.

The V call is TRBV6-5, the J call TRBJ2-7; 7 bases line up with TRBD1. The V and J ends lost 6 bases and 7 bases, in that order; junction bases with no gene match: 9. Germline V gives CDR1 MNHEY, CDR2 SVGAGI. The CDR3 extends over 13 amino acids. The CDR3 DNA sequence: TGTGCCAGCAGCCGGGACAGACTGGGGGAGCAGTACTTC. Amino acid sequence: CASSRDRLGEQYF.

This clonotype was seen many times. The gene calls are TRBV29-1 and TRBJ1-1; D is unclear. CDR1 is SQVTM, CDR2 ANQGSEA, per germline. This CDR3 region has 12 residues. Trimming took off 3 bases at V and 1 base at J, with 6 bases between the two ends. In DNA, the CDR3 is TGCAGCGTTGATCCGGGGAACACTGAAGCTTTCTTT. Amino acids: CSVDPGNTEAFF.